This passage covers 16 T cell receptor beta chains from one sample sequenced in a study of T cell responses to AZD1222 COVID-19 vaccine. Clones were sequenced by immunoSEQ multiplex PCR, and TCRdb holds only the in-frame ones, with some missing. Altogether some 200,000 clones are present, 92% being singletons, with the ten largest covering about 10%. The sequencing here drew on peripheral blood, taken on day 0 of AZD1222 vaccination. The receptors originated from an adult in good health.

The chain links TRBV15 to TRBJ1-6; no firm D call. The CDR3 has 13 residues. Trimming shortened V by 3 bases and J by 8 bases, and 8 bases separated the two germline ends. Germline CDR1 LNHNV, CDR2 YYDKDF (reference sequence). CDR3 in amino acids: CATSRVEDSPLHF. CDR3 DNA: TGTGCCACCAGCAGGGTAGAAGATTCACCCCTCCACTTT.

Turning to this clone: Other DNA sequences in the sample encode the same CDR3. The chain combines TRBV7-2 with TRBJ1-2; perhaps TRBD1 as D (5 bases). V lost 5 bases and J lost 1, with 8 bases in between. The CDR3 spans 13 residues. Per germline, CDR1 SGHTA and CDR2 FQGNSA. Here the CDR3 DNA reads TGTGCCAGCAGCCGTGACAGTAACTATGGCTACACCTTC. This encodes CASSRDSNYGYTF. Based on the CDR3 plus reference TRBV7-2 and TRBJ1-2, the full variable domain is GAGVSQSPSNKVTEKGKDVELRCDPISGHTALYWYRQSLGQGLEFLIYFQGNSAPDKSGLPSDRFSAERTGGSVSTLTIQRTQQEDSAVYLCASSRDSNYGYTFGSGTRLTVV.

This clone has a handful of counts. CDR3 loop: CATPSQGTGLWGYTF. CDR3 in DNA: TGTGCCACCCCTTCGCAGGGGACAGGGTTGTGGGGCTACACCTTC. The chain links TRBV7-9 to TRBJ1-2; 9 nucleotides line up with TRBD1. J lost 8 bases, V lost 10 bases, and 17 bases had no gene match. Germline V gives CDR1 SEHNR, CDR2 FQNEAQ (reference sequence). CDR3 length: 15 residues.

The chain uses TRBV28 and TRBJ1-3; D is undetermined. Trimming pared 3 bases from V and 2 bases from J, leaving 8 bases between. Germline V CDR1 and CDR2: MDHEN, SYDVKM. This CDR3 contains 14 residues. CDR3 loop: CASSFARTGNTIYF. The CDR3 DNA reads TGTGCCAGCAGTTTCGCCCGGACTGGAAACACCATATATTTT. Full variable domain (missing parts from reference TRBV28 and TRBJ1-3): DVKVTQSSRYLVKRTGEKVFLECVQDMDHENMFWYRQDPGLGLRLIYFSYDVKMKEKGDIPEGYSVSREKKERFSLILESASTNQTSMYLCASSFARTGNTIYFGEGSWLTVV.

This chain joins TRBV3-1 (or the pseudogene TRBV3-2) and TRBJ2-1; D call uncertain. This CDR3 has 12 amino acids. Looked up from germline, CDR1 is LGHDT and CDR2 is YNNKEL (reference sequence). Trimming took off 1 base at V and 9 bases at J, with 7 bases between the two ends. The CDR3: CASSQVRTEQFF. The CDR3 nucleotides are TGTGCCAGCAGCCAAGTGAGGACTGAGCAGTTCTTC.

J is TRBJ2-1 and V is TRBV29-1, with D possibly being TRBD1 or TRBD2 (5 bases each). The CDR3 contains 11 residues. V lost 8 bases, J lost 4 bases, and 9 bases lay in between. CDR1 is SQVTM, CDR2 ANQGSEA, per germline. DNA for the CDR3: TGCAGCCCCGGGACGTACAATGAGCAGTTCTTC. Amino acids: CSPGTYNEQFF.

The V call is TRBV11-3, the J call TRBJ2-1; either TRBD1 or TRBD2 may fit D (6 bases each). The CDR3 contains 15 residues. Trimming took off 3 bases at V and 5 bases at J, with 14 bases between the two ends. Looked up from germline, CDR1 is SGHNT and CDR2 is YENEEA. CDR3: CASSFGGVVDNEQFF. CDR3 sequence (DNA): TGTGCCAGCAGCTTCGGGGGCGTTGTAGACAATGAGCAGTTCTTC.

This clone was observed a handful of times. The gene calls are TRBV4-1 and TRBJ1-2, with TRBD1 matching over 7 bases. This CDR3 is 15 amino acids long. The germline V gene has CDR1 MGHRA and CDR2 YSYEKL. Trimming took 0 bases from V and 8 from J; bases not matched to a gene: 9. The chain's CDR3 is CASSQEDETGHGYTF. The CDR3 DNA sequence: TGCGCCAGCAGCCAAGAGGACGAGACAGGGCACGGCTACACCTTC.

J is TRBJ2-1 and V is TRBV7-2; no reliable D call. The CDR3 covers 15 residues. The germline V and J ends were trimmed by 6 bases and 7 bases, with 19 bases remaining between them. Germline lookup yields CDR1 SGHTA and CDR2 FQGNSA. For the CDR3, the DNA is TGTGCCAGCAGTTTGTCGGGCCCTCGGCGGAATGAGCAGTTCTTC. Its protein product is CASSLSGPRRNEQFF.

V is TRBV12-5 and J is TRBJ2-7, with D possibly matching TRBD1 (6 bases). Germline V lookup: CDR1 LGHNT, CDR2 FRNRAP. CDR3 size: 15 residues. Trimming shortened V by 4 bases and J by 2 bases, and 15 bases separated the two germline ends. CDR3 residues: CASGWDGTPTYEQYF. The CDR3 coding sequence is TGTGCTAGTGGTTGGGACGGGACACCAACCTACGAGCAGTACTTC.

This clone was seen once. This chain connects TRBV28 to TRBJ1-5, with TRBD1 matching 8 bases. Per the germline V gene, CDR1 is MDHEN and CDR2 is SYDVKM. The CDR3 covers 15 residues. Trimming removed 0 bases from V and 6 bases from J; junction bases left unmatched: 4. The CDR3 DNA is TGTGCCAGCAGTTTATGGACAGGGGAAGGTCAGCCCCAGCATTTT. Translation gives CASSLWTGEGQPQHF.

The chain has TRBV10-3 and TRBJ2-1; 7 nucleotides align to TRBD2. Germline V gene sequence: CDR1 ENHRY, CDR2 SYGVKD. The CDR3 length is 18 residues. Losses at the gene ends were 3 bases for V and 7 bases for J; bases not matched to a gene: 18. CDR3 residues: CAISDRTQLREKTNEQFF. The CDR3, as DNA: TGTGCCATCAGTGATCGCACCCAATTGCGGGAGAAAACGAATGAGCAGTTCTTC.

The CDR3: CASDRGVGGEQFF. The CDR3 DNA follows: TGTGCCTCCGACAGGGGCGTAGGTGGTGAGCAGTTCTTC. The rearrangement joins TRBV10-3 to TRBJ2-1, with 8 bases aligning to TRBD1. The CDR3 spans 13 residues. After removal of 11 bases from V and 9 bases from J, the junction contained 12 bases not matched to a gene. The germline gives CDR1 ENHRY, CDR2 SYGVKD.

The chain carries TRBV9 and TRBJ2-1, with D possibly matching TRBD1 (5 bases). The CDR3 extends over 15 amino acids. V gave up 3 bases and J gave up 0 bases, with 10 bases separating them. CDR1 and CDR2 from the germline V gene are SGDLS and YYNGEE. The DNA of the CDR3 is TGTGCCAGCAGCGGGCAGGGTGGCTCCTACAATGAGCAGTTCTTC. Protein sequence: CASSGQGGSYNEQFF.

This clone was recorded a few times. The CDR3 loop is CASSFADRYNTEAFF. CDR3 nucleotide sequence: TGTGCCAGCAGCTTCGCGGACAGGTATAACACTGAAGCTTTCTTT. The J gene is TRBJ1-1, the V gene TRBV7-2, with 7 bases lining up with TRBD1. J gave up 2 bases and V 3 bases, and 6 bases lay outside the gene matches. Germline lookup yields CDR1 SGHTA and CDR2 FQGNSA. This CDR3 is built from 15 residues.

The rearrangement uses TRBV28 and TRBJ1-2, with 9 bases lining up with TRBD1. Germline CDR1 reads MDHEN; CDR2 reads SYDVKM. The CDR3 length is 14 residues. The V segment lost 6 bases and the J segment 8 bases; nucleotides outside the gene matches: 10. The CDR3 region has the DNA TGTGCCAGCAGCACCGGGACAGGGAATCACGGCTACACCTTC. Amino acids: CASSTGTGNHGYTF.